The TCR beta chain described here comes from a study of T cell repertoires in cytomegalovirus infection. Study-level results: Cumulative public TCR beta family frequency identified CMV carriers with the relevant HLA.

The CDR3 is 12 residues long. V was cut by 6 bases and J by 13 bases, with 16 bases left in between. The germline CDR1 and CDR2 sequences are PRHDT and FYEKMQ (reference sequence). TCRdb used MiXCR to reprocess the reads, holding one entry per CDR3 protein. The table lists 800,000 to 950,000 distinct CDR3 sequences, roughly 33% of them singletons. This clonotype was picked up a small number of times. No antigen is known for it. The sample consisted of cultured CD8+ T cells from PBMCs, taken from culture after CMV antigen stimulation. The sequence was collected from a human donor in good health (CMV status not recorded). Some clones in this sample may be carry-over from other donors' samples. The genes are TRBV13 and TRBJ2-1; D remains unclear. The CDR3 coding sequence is TGTGCCAGCAGTCTTAGACATGCCGGTCAGTTCTTC. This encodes CASSLRHAGQFF. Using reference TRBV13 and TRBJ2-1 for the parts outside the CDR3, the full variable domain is AAGVIQSPRHLIKEKRETATLKCYPIPRHDTVYWYQQGPGQDPQFLISFYEKMQSDKGSIPDRFSAQQFSDYHSELNMSSLELGDSALYFCASSLRHAGQFFGPGTRLTVL.